Each of the 3 T cell receptor beta chains below was sequenced from the same sample in a study of T-cell reconstitution after alpha-beta-depleted transplantation in children. The TCRbeta library was prepared with unique molecular identifiers. MiXCR, applied by TCRdb to the PCR reads, yields one record per CDR3 protein. The table has approximately 520,000 distinct CDR3 sequences, 30% to 35% seen once. The sample in question was PBMCs from the stem cell graft donor, obtained from the stem cell graft. These receptors were taken from a human donor who donated a stem cell graft to a child with aplastic anemia.

The sample holds one count of this clonotype. The chain carries TRBV12-3 or TRBV12-4 and TRBJ2-5; tentative D call: TRBD1 (5 bases). V shed 3 bases and J shed 4 bases, with 9 bases lying between them. This CDR3 is 13 amino acids long. The CDR3 sequence: CASSFRQGETQYF. CDR3 sequence (DNA): TGTGCCAGCAGTTTTCGTCAGGGAGAGACCCAGTACTTC.

In its sample, this clonotype was seen a few times. The CDR3 nucleotides read TGTGCCAGCAGCCCGGGACTAGCGGGAGTCCCGTTCTTC. This gives the protein CASSPGLAGVPFF. The chain couples TRBV7-2 to TRBJ2-1; 14 bases fit TRBD2. CDR3 length: 13 amino acids. CDR1 and CDR2 (germline): SGHTA, FQGNSA. Trimming took 5 bases from V and 15 from J; bases not matched to a gene: 6.

The chain has TRBV20-1 and TRBJ2-5, with D perhaps given as TRBD1 or TRBD2 (5 bases each). The CDR3 has 15 amino acids. In germline, CDR1 is DFQATT, CDR2 SNEGSKA (reference sequence). V was trimmed by 3 bases and J by 2 bases, leaving 16 bases between them. The CDR3 is CSASRDGRRQETQYF. Written as DNA, the CDR3 is TGCAGTGCTAGTAGGGACGGCCGGAGACAAGAGACCCAGTACTTC.